This passage covers 2 T cell receptor beta chains from one sample sequenced in a study of PD-L1 blockade in urothelial cancer. The data were produced by immunoSEQ multiplex PCR, yet TCRdb's version contains in-frame clones alone and is incomplete. The sample consists of some 71,000 clones, around 90% of them appearing once. Sequencing was performed on PBMCs, taken around atezolizumab (anti-PD-L1) treatment. These receptors all come from a man aged 55 to 70 with urothelial cancer.

J is TRBJ1-1 and V is TRBV6-1; TRBD1 matches at 9 bases. Germline V CDR1 and CDR2: MNHNS, SASEGT. This CDR3 contains 14 residues. Unmatched junction bases numbered 6, after V lost 4 bases and J lost 6 bases. This chain's CDR3 is CASSGGQGWAEAFF. The CDR3 nucleotides read TGTGCCAGCAGTGGGGGACAGGGATGGGCTGAAGCTTTCTTT.

This rearrangement joins TRBV28 to TRBJ2-3; 9 bases agree with TRBD1. Looked up from germline, CDR1 is MDHEN and CDR2 is SYDVKM. With V trimmed by 6 bases and J by 0 bases, 4 bases remained unmatched. The CDR3 extends over 15 amino acids. The CDR3: CASRTGGASTDTQYF. CDR3 coding DNA: TGTGCCAGCAGAACAGGGGGCGCTAGCACAGATACGCAGTATTTT.